The T cell receptor beta chain described here comes from a study of blood T cells in healthy people across ages. About the study: Capturing about one barcoded beta molecule per two T cells was achieved by template switching.

This CDR3 has 16 residues. The junction had 24 bases not matched to a gene; V was cut back by 6 bases and J by 11 bases. Germline assignment: CDR1 DFQATT and CDR2 SNEGSKA (reference sequence). A sample-barcoded 5' primer and a J-beta primer mix were used in a second PCR of about 6 to 11 cycles. TCRdb reprocessed the 5' RACE reads via MiXCR and lists one record per CDR3 protein. The sample comprises roughly 800,000 distinct CDR3 sequences, 58% of which are singletons, and 22% rests with the top ten. The clonotype originates from a man aged 30 to 39 in good health. The J gene is TRBJ2-5, the V gene TRBV20-1; 7 positions agree with TRBD2. The source material was blood. CDR3 loop: CSAGGWVGGRDNEQYF. In nucleotides, the CDR3 is TGCAGTGCGGGGGGATGGGTTGGCGGGAGAGACAATGAGCAGTACTTC.